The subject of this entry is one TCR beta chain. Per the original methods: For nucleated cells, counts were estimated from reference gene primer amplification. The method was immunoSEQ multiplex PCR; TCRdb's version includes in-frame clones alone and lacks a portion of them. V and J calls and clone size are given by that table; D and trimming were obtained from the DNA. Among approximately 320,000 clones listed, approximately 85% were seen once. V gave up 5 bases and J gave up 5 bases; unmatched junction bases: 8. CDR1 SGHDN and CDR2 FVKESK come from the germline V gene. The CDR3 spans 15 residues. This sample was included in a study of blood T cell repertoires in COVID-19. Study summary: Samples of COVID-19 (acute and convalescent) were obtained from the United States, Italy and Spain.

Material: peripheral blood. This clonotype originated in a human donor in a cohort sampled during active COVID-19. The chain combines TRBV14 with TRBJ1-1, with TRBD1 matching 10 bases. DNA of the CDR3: TGTGCCAGCAGCGCCCTGACAGGGGGCTTGACTGAAGCTTTCTTT. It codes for CASSALTGGLTEAFF.